A selection of T cell receptor beta chains follows, all from one sample in a study of T cells after yellow fever vaccination. MiXCR, run by TCRdb on the 5' RACE reads, gives a single entry per CDR3 protein. The sample records under 700,000 distinct CDR3 sequences, about 15% being singletons. The input for sequencing was PBMCs, taken 5 days after the first yellow fever vaccination. These receptor sequences come from a man aged 18 to 29 who received the YFV17D yellow fever vaccine. The conserved cysteine and the conserved F or W are not part of the CDR3 here. The listing skips clone size in some rows; elsewhere it reads once, few, many or a size class.

clone size: -
J gene: TRBJ2-3
V gene: TRBV7-9
CDR3 protein: ASRGGTSTDTQY

clone size: -
J gene: TRBJ1-6
V gene: TRBV25-1
CDR3 protein: ASARAPYNSPLH

clone size: -
J gene: TRBJ1-1
V gene: TRBV7-2
CDR3 protein: ASSLGGALNTEAF

clone size: -
J gene: TRBJ2-3
V gene: TRBV11-2
CDR3 protein: ASSLVLRGAAPTDTQY

clone size: -
J gene: TRBJ2-1
V gene: TRBV5-1
CDR3 protein: ASSQRLGLQDYNEQF

clone size: -
J gene: TRBJ2-4
V gene: TRBV11-2
CDR3 protein: ASSWFANKLVAKNIQY

clone size: few
J gene: TRBJ2-1
V gene: TRBV9
CDR3 protein: ASSVGVLPSYNEQF

clone size: few
J gene: TRBJ2-1
V gene: TRBV10-3
CDR3 protein: AISPTGTYNEQF

clone size: few
J gene: TRBJ2-5
V gene: TRBV11-2
CDR3 protein: ASRRPSGLAEETQY

clone size: -
J gene: TRBJ2-3
V gene: TRBV11-2
CDR3 protein: ASSGTTSTDTQY

clone size: many
J gene: TRBJ2-7
V gene: TRBV7-2
CDR3 protein: ASSLLVEQY

clone size: few
J gene: TRBJ1-4
V gene: TRBV30
CDR3 protein: AWSRSGRVNEKLF

clone size: few
J gene: TRBJ1-6
V gene: TRBV5-5
CDR3 protein: ASRQSSYNSPLH

clone size: few
J gene: TRBJ2-2
V gene: TRBV27
CDR3 protein: ASSLFPNLNTGELF

clone size: few
J gene: TRBJ2-5
V gene: TRBV29-1
CDR3 protein: SVELLAGKETQY

clone size: -
J gene: TRBJ2-5
V gene: TRBV10-2
CDR3 protein: ASSEAGRQETQY

clone size: few
J gene: TRBJ2-5
V gene: TRBV18
CDR3 protein: ASSPRRVGETQY

clone size: few
J gene: TRBJ1-1
V gene: TRBV20-1
CDR3 protein: SANSRGNTEAF

clone size: few
J gene: TRBJ1-1
V gene: TRBV29-1
CDR3 protein: SVEDLGQARAF

clone size: -
J gene: TRBJ1-2
V gene: TRBV3-1
CDR3 protein: ASSDQVGDYGYT

clone size: many
J gene: TRBJ2-4
V gene: TRBV7-2
CDR3 protein: ASSLAQGQGVKNIQY

clone size: -
J gene: TRBJ2-7
V gene: TRBV14
CDR3 protein: ASSQIQGGEQY

clone size: few
J gene: TRBJ2-7
V gene: TRBV27
CDR3 protein: ASSLSWGTPNSEQY

clone size: few
J gene: TRBJ2-5
V gene: TRBV6-2/TRBV6-3
CDR3 protein: ASNGGARTQY

clone size: -
J gene: TRBJ2-1
V gene: TRBV7-9
CDR3 protein: ASSFTGLGQVNNEQF

clone size: -
J gene: TRBJ2-2
V gene: TRBV5-4
CDR3 protein: ASSPGLALTGELF

clone size: few
J gene: TRBJ2-5
V gene: TRBV7-7
CDR3 protein: ASSDGRETQY

clone size: -
J gene: TRBJ2-2
V gene: TRBV10-3
CDR3 protein: AIGIRAGAAGELF

clone size: -
J gene: TRBJ1-2
V gene: TRBV6-1
CDR3 protein: ASSFNRGPNYGYT

clone size: few
J gene: TRBJ2-7
V gene: TRBV5-4
CDR3 protein: ASSARRYPYEQY

clone size: few
J gene: TRBJ2-6
V gene: TRBV11-2
CDR3 protein: ASSPTGRVVGVLT

clone size: few
J gene: TRBJ2-7
V gene: TRBV7-9
CDR3 protein: ASSLLGQGLEKY

clone size: -
J gene: TRBJ1-2
V gene: TRBV7-8
CDR3 protein: ASSLSNGANYGYT

clone size: -
J gene: TRBJ2-6
V gene: TRBV4-1
CDR3 protein: ASSQRHTPGPRAGANVLT

clone size: -
J gene: TRBJ1-1
V gene: TRBV5-1
CDR3 protein: ASSWDRQNTEAF

clone size: many
J gene: TRBJ2-2
V gene: TRBV5-1
CDR3 protein: ASRRSGGNTGELF

clone size: -
J gene: TRBJ2-5
V gene: TRBV7-3
CDR3 protein: ASSFAAGTQY

clone size: few
J gene: TRBJ1-2
V gene: TRBV4-1
CDR3 protein: ASSQGDGSYGYT

clone size: few
J gene: TRBJ2-4
V gene: TRBV6-5
CDR3 protein: ASSYIREKNIQY

clone size: -
J gene: TRBJ2-2
V gene: TRBV28
CDR3 protein: ASTDPTGELF

clone size: few
J gene: TRBJ2-1
V gene: TRBV7-7
CDR3 protein: ASSPQRGYNEQF

clone size: -
J gene: TRBJ2-3
V gene: TRBV6-5
CDR3 protein: ASSYTNTDTQY

clone size: few
J gene: TRBJ1-5
V gene: TRBV19
CDR3 protein: ASTRGTELYQPQH

clone size: few
J gene: TRBJ2-5
V gene: TRBV29-1
CDR3 protein: SVVAGAYETQY

clone size: -
J gene: TRBJ1-4
V gene: TRBV27
CDR3 protein: ASSPTGVKEKLF

clone size: many
J gene: TRBJ1-1
V gene: TRBV5-1
CDR3 protein: ASSPRTGGETEAF

clone size: -
J gene: TRBJ1-2
V gene: TRBV4-2
CDR3 protein: ASSQDGRGQGDYGYT

clone size: -
J gene: TRBJ2-3
V gene: TRBV4-3
CDR3 protein: ASSRESGGGFDTQY

clone size: -
J gene: TRBJ2-2
V gene: TRBV5-6
CDR3 protein: ASSYGGELF

clone size: few
J gene: TRBJ2-3
V gene: TRBV7-2
CDR3 protein: ASSFNGGTTDTQY

clone size: -
J gene: TRBJ1-1
V gene: TRBV5-6
CDR3 protein: ASSLRHFYMGNTEAF

clone size: few
J gene: TRBJ1-2
V gene: TRBV10-3
CDR3 protein: AISESTTLNNYGYT

clone size: many
J gene: TRBJ1-1
V gene: TRBV12-3/TRBV12-4
CDR3 protein: ASGRNTEAF